Given below is one T cell receptor (beta chain) in context. Sequencing was performed with immunoSEQ multiplex PCR; in TCRdb, only in-frame clones are kept and a portion is missing. The data contain around 4,500 clones, around 23% of them singletons. This sample was included in a study of tumour-infiltrating T cells in Burkitt lymphoma. The overall study: Repertoire clonality predicted overall and progression-free survival.

The sequence came from a human donor with diffuse large B-cell lymphoma. Sequencing was carried out using tumor tissue.

Here the CDR3 DNA reads TGTGCCAGCAGCTCTGTTTTAACAGGGCCTGGAAACACCATATATTTT. This sequence encodes CASSSVLTGPGNTIYF. This sequence joins TRBV7-9 and TRBJ1-3; perhaps TRBD1 as D (6 bases). CDR3 size: 16 residues. Germline CDR1 is SEHNR and CDR2 is FQNEAQ (reference sequence). V was trimmed by 4 bases and J by 2 bases, leaving 15 bases between them.